This is a list of T cell receptor beta chains from one sample in a study of response to subunit inactivated influenza vaccine. MiXCR, run by TCRdb on the RT-PCR reads, gives a single entry per CDR3 protein. The sample shows approximately 530,000 distinct CDR3 sequences, 13% of them seen only once. Here the sequenced sample was PBMCs from blood, taken roughly 46 days after vaccination. Receptor source: a man aged 45-65 years who received an inactivated influenza vaccine. Both conserved end residues are part of each CDR3. A D gene is named only where the DNA matches it firmly. Clone size is stated in some rows and not others, as once, few, many or a class when expanded.

length,D,J,V,size,CDR3,DNA
17,.,TRBJ1-6,TRBV11-2,few,CASSLSTGRSYNSPLHF,TGTGCCAGCAGCTTAAGTACGGGGCGCTCCTATAATTCACCCCTCCACTTT
14,.,TRBJ2-3,TRBV29-1,.,CSVVRLSSTDTQYF,TGCAGCGTTGTACGGCTTTCTAGCACAGATACGCAGTATTTT
15,.,TRBJ1-4,TRBV5-5,.,CASSYPQGRNEKLFF,TGTGCCAGCAGCTACCCACAGGGACGTAATGAAAAACTGTTTTTT
14,.,TRBJ1-5,TRBV20-1,.,CSALPGAGKQPQHF,TGCAGTGCCCTCCCGGGGGCGGGCAAGCAGCCCCAGCATTTT
18,TRBD1,TRBJ2-7,TRBV27,many,CASSLLVGSAGGYYEQYF,TGTGCCAGCAGCTTACTTGTGGGTTCGGCAGGGGGTTACTACGAGCAGTACTTC
14,TRBD2,TRBJ2-7,TRBV11-2,few,CASSFLAGVSEQYF,TGTGCCAGCAGCTTTCTAGCGGGAGTCAGCGAGCAGTACTTC
15,.,TRBJ1-6,TRBV20-1,.,CSASEASVYNSPLHF,TGCAGTGCTAGTGAAGCGAGCGTCTATAATTCACCCCTCCACTTT
18,TRBD2,TRBJ2-7,TRBV14,few,CASSPGRPGLANSYEQYF,TGTGCCAGCAGCCCAGGCCGACCGGGACTAGCGAATAGCTACGAGCAGTACTTC
15,TRBD1,TRBJ2-6,TRBV11-2,.,CASSEGTDGANVLTF,TGTGCCAGCAGCGAGGGGACAGATGGAGCCAACGTCCTGACTTTC
15,.,TRBJ2-5,TRBV7-9,few,CASSLERTVQETQYF,TGTGCCAGCAGCTTAGAGCGTACAGTCCAAGAGACCCAGTACTTC
12,.,TRBJ1-1,TRBV28,.,CASSFGKAEAFF,TGTGCCAGCAGTTTTGGGAAGGCTGAAGCTTTCTTT
15,TRBD2,TRBJ2-1,TRBV12-3/TRBV12-4,.,CASSIAGGVYNEQFF,TGTGCCAGCAGCATAGCGGGGGGCGTATACAATGAGCAGTTCTTC
16,.,TRBJ1-3,TRBV2,.,CASSEVPAGRGNTIYF,TGTGCCAGCAGTGAAGTGCCCGCAGGGCGCGGAAACACCATATATTTT
12,TRBD1,TRBJ2-5,TRBV20-1,few,CSAKGGRETQYF,TGCAGTGCTAAAGGGGGCCGGGAGACCCAGTACTTC
15,TRBD1,TRBJ1-6,TRBV6-5,few,CASSYAGQGARPLHF,TGTGCCAGCAGTTACGCCGGACAGGGGGCCCGACCCCTCCACTTT
12,TRBD1,TRBJ1-2,TRBV10-3,.,CAISWDRAGYTF,TGTGCCATCAGCTGGGACAGGGCTGGCTACACCTTC
15,TRBD1,TRBJ2-7,TRBV5-1,few,CASSLRTGRAYEQYF,TGCGCCAGCAGCTTGAGGACAGGGCGCGCCTACGAGCAGTACTTC
14,.,TRBJ2-1,TRBV9,few,CASSARTSYNEQFF,TGTGCCAGCAGCGCTAGGACCAGCTACAATGAGCAGTTCTTC
16,TRBD2,TRBJ2-1,TRBV24-1,.,CATSDRTSGTYNEQFF,TGTGCCACCAGTGATCGTACTAGCGGGACCTACAATGAGCAGTTCTTC
12,.,TRBJ2-3,TRBV18,many,CASSPSPDTQYF,TGTGCCAGCTCACCAAGTCCAGATACGCAGTATTTT
14,TRBD1,TRBJ2-5,TRBV7-6,.,CASSPLTGYETQYF,TGTGCCAGCAGCCCTCTGACAGGGTACGAGACCCAGTACTTC
13,.,TRBJ2-7,TRBV2,.,CASSDEVNNEQYF,TGTGCCAGCAGTGATGAAGTAAACAATGAGCAGTACTTC
15,TRBD1,TRBJ1-1,TRBV28,few,CASSFSDRMNTEAFF,TGTGCCAGCAGTTTCTCGGACAGGATGAACACTGAAGCTTTCTTT
13,.,TRBJ2-3,TRBV30,.,CAWTRLFTDTQYF,TGTGCCTGGACTCGGCTATTCACAGATACGCAGTATTTT
17,TRBD2,TRBJ2-1,TRBV5-6,few,CASSLLETSGRVNEQFF,TGTGCCAGCAGCCTGTTGGAGACTAGCGGGAGAGTAAATGAGCAGTTCTTC
15,.,TRBJ2-3,TRBV4-3,few,CASSQDVASTDTQYF,TGCGCCAGCAGCCAAGACGTGGCAAGCACAGATACGCAGTATTTT